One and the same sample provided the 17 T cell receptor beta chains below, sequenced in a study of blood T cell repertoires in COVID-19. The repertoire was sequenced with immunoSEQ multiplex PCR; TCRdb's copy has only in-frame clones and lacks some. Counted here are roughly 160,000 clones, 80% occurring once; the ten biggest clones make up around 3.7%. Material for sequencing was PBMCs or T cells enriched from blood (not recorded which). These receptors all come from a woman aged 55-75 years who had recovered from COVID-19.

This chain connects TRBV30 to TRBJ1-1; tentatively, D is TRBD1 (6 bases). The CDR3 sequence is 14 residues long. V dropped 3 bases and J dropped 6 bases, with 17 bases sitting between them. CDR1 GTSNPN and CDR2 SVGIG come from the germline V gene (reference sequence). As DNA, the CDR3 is TGTGCCTGGAGGACGGCCAGGGGTTCCCCTGAAGCTTTCTTT. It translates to CAWRTARGSPEAFF.

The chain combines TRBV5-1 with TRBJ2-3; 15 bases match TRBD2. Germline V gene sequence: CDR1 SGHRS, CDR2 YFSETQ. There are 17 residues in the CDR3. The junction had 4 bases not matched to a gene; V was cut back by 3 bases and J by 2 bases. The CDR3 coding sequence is TGCGCCAGCAGCTCCGGGACTAGCGGGGGGCTCACAGATACGCAGTATTTT. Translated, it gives CASSSGTSGGLTDTQYF.

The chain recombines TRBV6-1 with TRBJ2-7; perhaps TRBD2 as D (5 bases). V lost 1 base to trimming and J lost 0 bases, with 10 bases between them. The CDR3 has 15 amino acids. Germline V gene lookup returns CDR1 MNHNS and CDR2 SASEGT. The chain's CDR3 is CASSEGQAVSYEQYF. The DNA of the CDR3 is TGTGCCAGCAGTGAAGGGCAAGCGGTCTCCTACGAGCAGTACTTC.

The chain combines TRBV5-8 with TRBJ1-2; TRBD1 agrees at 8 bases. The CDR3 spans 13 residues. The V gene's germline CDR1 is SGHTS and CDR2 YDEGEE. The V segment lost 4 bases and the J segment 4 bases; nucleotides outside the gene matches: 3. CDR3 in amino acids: CASSPTGVYGYTF. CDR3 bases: TGTGCCAGCAGCCCGACAGGGGTCTATGGCTACACCTTC.

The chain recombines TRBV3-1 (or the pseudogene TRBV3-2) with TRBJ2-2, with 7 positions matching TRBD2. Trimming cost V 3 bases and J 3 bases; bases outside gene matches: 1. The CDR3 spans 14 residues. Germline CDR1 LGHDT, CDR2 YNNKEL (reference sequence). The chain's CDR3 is CASSQTSYTGELFF. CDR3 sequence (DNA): TGTGCCAGCAGCCAGACTAGCTACACCGGGGAGCTGTTTTTT.

The CDR3 loop is CASMRTSLGVNEQFF. Written as DNA, the CDR3 is TGCGCCAGCATGAGGACTAGCTTAGGGGTCAATGAGCAGTTCTTC. The chain joins TRBV10-2 to TRBJ2-1, with TRBD2 matching over 8 bases. The CDR3 has 15 amino acids. The V gene end was trimmed by 7 bases and the J gene end by 6 bases; junction bases not matched to a gene: 11. Germline-derived CDR1 and CDR2 are WSHSY and SAAADI.

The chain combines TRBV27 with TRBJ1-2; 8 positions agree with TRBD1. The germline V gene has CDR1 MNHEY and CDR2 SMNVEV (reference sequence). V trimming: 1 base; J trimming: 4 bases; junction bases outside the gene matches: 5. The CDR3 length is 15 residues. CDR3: CASSLLAGGRYGYTF. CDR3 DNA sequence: TGTGCCAGCAGTTTATTGGCAGGGGGCCGCTATGGCTACACCTTC.

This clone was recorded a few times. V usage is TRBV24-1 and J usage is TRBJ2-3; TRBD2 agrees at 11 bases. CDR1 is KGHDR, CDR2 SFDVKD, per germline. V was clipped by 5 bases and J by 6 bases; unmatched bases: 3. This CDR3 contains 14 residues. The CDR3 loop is CATSASGGRDTQYF. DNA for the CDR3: TGTGCCACCAGTGCTAGCGGGGGGAGGGATACGCAGTATTTT.

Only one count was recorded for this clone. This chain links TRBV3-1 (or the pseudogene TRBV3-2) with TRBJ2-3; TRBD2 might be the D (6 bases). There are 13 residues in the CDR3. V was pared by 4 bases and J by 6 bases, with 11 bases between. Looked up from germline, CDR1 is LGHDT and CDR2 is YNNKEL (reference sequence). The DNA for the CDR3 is TGTGCCAGCAGCCCAGGCGGGACGGATACGCAGTATTTT. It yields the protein CASSPGGTDTQYF.

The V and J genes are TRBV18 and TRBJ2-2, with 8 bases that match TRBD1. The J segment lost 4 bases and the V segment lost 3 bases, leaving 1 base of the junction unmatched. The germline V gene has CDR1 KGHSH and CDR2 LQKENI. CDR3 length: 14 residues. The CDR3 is CASSPDRATGELFF. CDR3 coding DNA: TGTGCCAGCTCACCGGACAGGGCCACCGGGGAGCTGTTTTTT.

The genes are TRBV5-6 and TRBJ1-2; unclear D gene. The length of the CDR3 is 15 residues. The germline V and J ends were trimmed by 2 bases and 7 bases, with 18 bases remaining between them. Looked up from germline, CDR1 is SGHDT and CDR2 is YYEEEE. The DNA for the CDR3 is TGTGCCAGCAGCTTAGGCGAGGGTTTTGCCCTTGGCTACACCTTC. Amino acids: CASSLGEGFALGYTF.

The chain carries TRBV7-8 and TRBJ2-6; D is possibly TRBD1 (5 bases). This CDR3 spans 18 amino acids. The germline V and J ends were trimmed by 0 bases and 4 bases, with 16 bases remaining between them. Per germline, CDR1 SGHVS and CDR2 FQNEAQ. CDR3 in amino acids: CASSLAFQGAPGANVLTF. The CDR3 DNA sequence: TGTGCCAGCAGCTTAGCGTTTCAAGGGGCGCCCGGGGCCAACGTCCTGACTTTC.

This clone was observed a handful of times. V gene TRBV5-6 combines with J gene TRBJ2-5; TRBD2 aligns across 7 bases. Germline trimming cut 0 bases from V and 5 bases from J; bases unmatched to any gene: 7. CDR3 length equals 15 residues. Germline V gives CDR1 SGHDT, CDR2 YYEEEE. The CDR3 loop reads CASSLVASGGETQYF. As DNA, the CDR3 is TGTGCCAGCAGCTTGGTGGCTAGCGGAGGCGAGACCCAGTACTTC.

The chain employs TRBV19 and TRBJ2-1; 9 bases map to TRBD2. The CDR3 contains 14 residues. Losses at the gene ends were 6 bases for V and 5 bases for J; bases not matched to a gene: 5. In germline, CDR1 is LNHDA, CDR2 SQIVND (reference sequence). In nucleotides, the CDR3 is TGTGCCAGTAGCCAGACTAGCGGCAACAATGAGCAGTTCTTC. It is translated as CASSQTSGNNEQFF.

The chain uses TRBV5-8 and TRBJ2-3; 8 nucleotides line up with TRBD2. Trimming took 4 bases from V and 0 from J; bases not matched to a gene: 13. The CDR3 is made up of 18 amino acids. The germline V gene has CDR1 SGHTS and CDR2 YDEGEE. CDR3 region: CASSPGRWLAGSTDTQYF. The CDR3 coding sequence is TGTGCCAGCAGCCCTGGAAGGTGGCTAGCGGGTAGCACAGATACGCAGTATTTT.

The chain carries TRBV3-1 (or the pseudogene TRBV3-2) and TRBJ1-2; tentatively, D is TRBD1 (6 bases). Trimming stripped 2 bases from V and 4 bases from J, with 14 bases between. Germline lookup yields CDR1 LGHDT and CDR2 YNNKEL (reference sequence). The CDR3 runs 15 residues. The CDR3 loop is CASSQYDQGFYGYTF. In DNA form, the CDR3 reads TGTGCCAGCAGCCAATATGATCAGGGGTTCTATGGCTACACCTTC.

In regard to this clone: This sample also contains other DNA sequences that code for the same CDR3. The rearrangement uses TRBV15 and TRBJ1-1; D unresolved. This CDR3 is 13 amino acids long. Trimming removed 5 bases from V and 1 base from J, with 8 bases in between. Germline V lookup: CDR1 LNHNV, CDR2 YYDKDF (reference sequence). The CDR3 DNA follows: TGTGCCACCAGCTCTTCGGGGAACACTGAAGCTTTCTTT. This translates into CATSSSGNTEAFF.